These 23 T cell receptor beta chains were all obtained from the same sample, sequenced in a study of monozygotic twins with inflammatory bowel disease. No DNA is given; TCRdb re-called the 5' RACE reads and lists each CDR3 protein once. The repertoire table contains some 130,000 distinct CDR3 sequences. The specimen sequenced was blood. The receptors stem from a human donor with ulcerative colitis or Crohn's disease, or a healthy co-twin of an affected twin (not recorded which).

J is TRBJ2-1 and V is TRBV27; TCRdb's assignment of TRBD1 cannot be checked, as there is no DNA. The CDR3 spans 16 residues. Germline CDR1 is MNHEY and CDR2 is SMNVEV (reference sequence). This chain's CDR3 is CASSLRAGPQYNEQFF.

This sequence joins TRBV18 and TRBJ1-4. The germline V gene encodes CDR1 KGHSH and CDR2 LQKENI. The CDR3 covers 15 residues. The CDR3 protein is CASSPTGTVNEKLFF.

This rearrangement joins TRBV5-6 to TRBJ1-2; TCRdb's D gene call, TRBD1, goes unchecked for lack of DNA. CDR1 SGHDT and CDR2 YYEEEE come from the germline V gene. The CDR3 runs to 13 residues. This chain's CDR3 is CASSPRQGYGYTF.

V gene TRBV7-9 combines with J gene TRBJ2-7; TCRdb's assignment of TRBD2 cannot be checked, as there is no DNA. Germline CDR1 is SEHNR and CDR2 is FQNEAQ (reference sequence). This CDR3 is built from 13 residues. Here the CDR3 reads CASSQGLAAEQYF.

The V gene is TRBV20-1, the J gene TRBJ2-1. CDR3 length: 15 residues. CDR1 is DFQATT, CDR2 SNEGSKA, per germline (reference sequence). This CDR3 reads CSATKPQSSYNEQFF.

The chain uses TRBV20-1 and TRBJ2-3; without DNA, the TCRdb call of TRBD2 cannot be checked. The CDR3 totals 14 residues. Germline CDR1 reads DFQATT; CDR2 reads SNEGSKA (reference sequence). This chain's CDR3 is CSGPAGGLTDTQYF.

The chain links TRBV3-1 to TRBJ2-7; the TCRdb call, TRBD1, lacks DNA for checking. This CDR3 is 15 amino acids long. Germline CDR1 LGHDT, CDR2 YNNKEL (reference sequence). The CDR3 here is CASSRVGQSSYEQYF.

V usage is TRBV5-1 and J usage is TRBJ2-5; TCRdb selects TRBD1, and the lack of DNA leaves this call unchecked. Germline CDR1 SGHRS, CDR2 YFSETQ. The CDR3 has 15 amino acids. CDR3 amino acids: CASTGGQGVYETQYF.

The genes are TRBV11-2 and TRBJ2-3; the D gene TCRdb calls, TRBD2, cannot be checked with no DNA. In germline, CDR1 is SGHAT, CDR2 FQNNGV. The CDR3 totals 15 residues. The chain's CDR3 is CASSLFGRWIDTQYF.

J is TRBJ2-1 and V is TRBV5-1; with no DNA, the TCRdb D assignment of TRBD2 cannot be verified. Germline-derived CDR1 and CDR2 are SGHRS and YFSETQ. The CDR3 is made up of 18 amino acids. The chain's CDR3 is CASSKGPGLAGGKNEQFF.

The chain has TRBV11-2 and TRBJ2-1; TCRdb names TRBD2, which stays unverified in the absence of DNA. In germline, CDR1 is SGHAT, CDR2 FQNNGV. The CDR3 runs 15 residues. The CDR3 protein is CASSLTAGSYNEPFF.

The chain employs TRBV20-1 and TRBJ2-5; checking the TCRdb D call of TRBD2 is not possible without DNA. CDR3 length: 11 amino acids. Germline V gene sequence: CDR1 DFQATT, CDR2 SNEGSKA (reference sequence). CDR3 residues: CSARGRETQYF.

The chain joins TRBV5-1 to TRBJ2-2; TCRdb's D call, TRBD2, is unchecked because there is no DNA. Per the germline V gene, CDR1 is SGHRS and CDR2 is YFSETQ. This CDR3 comprises 15 residues. The CDR3 spells CASSGGLADTGELFF.

CDR3 residues: CASSQFTGTGTFGELFF. The rearrangement uses TRBV3-1 and TRBJ2-2; TCRdb's D call, TRBD1, is unchecked because there is no DNA. CDR1 and CDR2 (germline): LGHDT, YNNKEL (reference sequence). There are 17 residues in the CDR3.

The chain combines TRBV12-3 or TRBV12-4 with TRBJ2-2; TCRdb calls TRBD1, which cannot be checked without DNA. The CDR3 contains 15 residues. The CDR3 spells CASSLRAGDTGELFF.

V usage is TRBV18 and J usage is TRBJ1-5. Looked up from germline, CDR1 is KGHSH and CDR2 is LQKENI. The CDR3 runs 14 residues. The CDR3 spells CASSPDNGNQPQHF. Full variable domain (outside the CDR3, taken from reference TRBV18 and TRBJ1-5): NAGVMQNPRHLVRRRGQEARLRCSPMKGHSHVYWYRQLPEEGLKFMVYLQKENIIDESGMPKERFSAEFPKEGPSILRIQQVVRGDSAAYFCASSPDNGNQPQHFGDGTRLSIL.

The gene calls are TRBV28 and TRBJ2-5; TCRdb reports TRBD1, a call that lacks DNA to check it against. Germline lookup yields CDR1 MDHEN and CDR2 SYDVKM. CDR3 length: 17 residues. The CDR3: CASSLPFARGQGETQYF.

This chain links TRBV4-1 with TRBJ1-2; TCRdb selects TRBD1, and the lack of DNA leaves this call unchecked. CDR3 length: 16 amino acids. From germline, CDR1 is MGHRA and CDR2 YSYEKL. The CDR3 protein is CASSQDWGRDNYGYTF.

The chain links TRBV7-3 to TRBJ2-1; TCRdb reports TRBD1, a call that lacks DNA to check it against. Germline V lookup: CDR1 SGHTA, CDR2 FQGTGA. The CDR3 loop spans 16 amino acids. The chain's CDR3 is CASSSYRDGSYNEQFF.

The CDR3 reads CASSPVSGAQETQYF. V and J are TRBV7-2 and TRBJ2-5; the D gene TCRdb calls, TRBD2, cannot be checked with no DNA. CDR1 SGHTA and CDR2 FQGNSA come from the germline V gene. The CDR3 sequence is 15 residues long.

This chain connects TRBV25-1 to TRBJ2-7; TCRdb's D call of TRBD1 is untestable without DNA. This CDR3 spans 12 amino acids. Germline CDR1 is MGHDK and CDR2 is SYGVNS. The CDR3 loop reads CASRRTPGEQYF.

The chain carries TRBV5-1 and TRBJ2-4; checking the TCRdb D call of TRBD1 is not possible without DNA. Germline CDR1 SGHRS, CDR2 YFSETQ. There are 16 residues in the CDR3. CDR3: CASSLAEGGGKNIQYF.

The chain links TRBV10-3 to TRBJ2-1; TCRdb's D gene call, TRBD1, goes unchecked for lack of DNA. The CDR3 is made up of 12 amino acids. CDR1 is ENHRY and CDR2 is SYGVKD in the germline V gene. This CDR3 is CAISRDNNEQFF.